This is a list of T cell receptor beta chains from one sample in a study of blood T cell repertoires in COVID-19. The table came from immunoSEQ multiplex PCR; TCRdb's copy has only in-frame clones and leaves some out. This table holds around 110,000 clones, less than 85% found once. The source material was peripheral blood. The origin of the receptors is a man aged 30 to 45 with acute or convalescent COVID-19. CDR3s include the opening cysteine and the closing phenylalanine or tryptophan. The D gene is left open where the match is weak.

V	J	D	DNA	CDR3
TRBV9	TRBJ2-3	TRBD1	TGTGCCAGCAGCGTAGGAACAGGGGGCACAGATACGCAGTATTTT	CASSVGTGGTDTQYF
TRBV2	TRBJ1-2	NA	TGTGCCAGCAGTGCGCGCTCGGGAAATGGCTACACCTTC	CASSARSGNGYTF
TRBV27	TRBJ2-3	NA	TGTGCCAGCAGTTTTGTCTCAGGAGATACGCAGTATTTT	CASSFVSGDTQYF
TRBV3-1/TRBV3-2	TRBJ2-3	NA	TGTGCCAGCAGCCAAGTAGAGCTCTCGGGGCAGTATTTT	CASSQVELSGQYF
TRBV27	TRBJ1-5	NA	TGTGCCAGCAGTTCCCCGGGACAATTCCCTGCTCAGCCCCAGCATTTT	CASSSPGQFPAQPQHF
TRBV2	TRBJ1-5	TRBD1	TGTGCCAGCAGTGAGGACAGGGATCAGCCCCAGCATTTT	CASSEDRDQPQHF
TRBV4-2	TRBJ2-5	TRBD2	TGTGCCAGCAGCCAAGACCGCCAGCGGGGGGGCTGGGAGACCCAGTACTTC	CASSQDRQRGGWETQYF
TRBV27	TRBJ2-3	NA	TGTGCCAGCAGTTTCTTGGCGGATAGCACAGATACGCAGTATTTT	CASSFLADSTDTQYF
TRBV7-9	TRBJ2-5	NA	TGTGCCAGCAGGGCTGGCGGAGGCCAAGAGACCCAGTACTTC	CASRAGGGQETQYF
TRBV4-1	TRBJ1-4	NA	TGCGCCAGCAGCCAAGATCCCGGGGAGAGGGTGGTGTTTTTT	CASSQDPGERVVFF
TRBV7-6	TRBJ1-2	TRBD1	TGTGCCAGCAGCGCGGGGACAGGGTTGGACTATGGCTACACCTTC	CASSAGTGLDYGYTF